The 8 T cell receptor beta chains given below trace back to one sample, sequenced in a study of blood T cells in healthy people across ages. A second PCR, run for about 7 to 11 cycles, used a sample-barcoded 5' primer plus a J-beta primer mix. MiXCR, applied by TCRdb to the 5' RACE reads, yields one record per CDR3 protein. Of fewer than 2 million distinct CDR3 sequences in the sample, approximately 40% were seen once. Sample: blood. The receptors originated from a human donor in good health.

V gene TRBV7-9 combines with J gene TRBJ2-2; D unresolved. The V gene's germline CDR1 is SEHNR and CDR2 FQNEAQ (reference sequence). The V end was cut by 5 bases, the J end by 7 bases, with 5 bases between. The CDR3 contains 11 residues. The CDR3 nucleotides read TGTGCCAGCAGCCGGGTCGGGGAGCTGTTTTTT. Its translation: CASSRVGELFF.

This clonotype was detected many times. The genes are TRBV12-3 or TRBV12-4 and TRBJ2-7, with 7 bases matching TRBD1. The CDR3 sequence is 14 residues long. V shed 6 bases and J 2 bases; nucleotides not matched to a gene: 7. The CDR3 DNA is TGTGCCAGCAGCTTATCGGGGACAGCCTACGAGCAGTACTTC. Translating gives CASSLSGTAYEQYF.

The gene calls are TRBV4-3 and TRBJ1-2; perhaps TRBD1 as D (5 bases). Between the trimmed V and J ends, which lost 1 base and 8 bases, there was a span of 8 bases. The CDR3 has 12 amino acids. CDR1 LGHNA and CDR2 YSLEER come from the germline V gene. CDR3 loop: CASSQAREGYTF. The CDR3 bases are TGCGCCAGCAGCCAAGCCAGGGAGGGCTACACCTTC.

The rearrangement joins TRBV7-9 to TRBJ2-1; the match to TRBD1 covers 9 bases. The CDR3 spans 15 residues. The germline CDR1 and CDR2 sequences are SEHNR and FQNEAQ (reference sequence). V lost 5 bases, J lost 8 bases, and 10 bases stayed unmatched. CDR3 region: CASSHRDRELDEQFF. CDR3 bases: TGTGCCAGCAGCCACCGGGACAGGGAGTTGGATGAGCAGTTCTTC.

V gene TRBV20-1 combines with J gene TRBJ2-1, with TRBD2 matching 8 bases. The CDR3 consists of 14 residues. CDR1 DFQATT and CDR2 SNEGSKA come from the germline V gene (reference sequence). The V segment lost 8 bases and the J segment 0 bases; nucleotides outside the gene matches: 6. This CDR3 reads CSTKRGSSYNEQFF. The DNA of the CDR3 is TGCAGTACCAAGCGGGGGAGCTCCTACAATGAGCAGTTCTTC.

The chain combines TRBV6-5 with TRBJ1-1; the match to TRBD1 covers 7 bases. Germline CDR1 and CDR2: MNHEY and SVGAGI. Trimming cost V 6 bases and J 5 bases; bases outside gene matches: 9. CDR3 length: 14 residues. The CDR3 loop reads CASRPPGTATEAFF. The CDR3 nucleotides are TGTGCCAGCAGGCCGCCGGGGACAGCGACTGAAGCTTTCTTT.

The chain has TRBV7-6 and TRBJ2-1; the D gene is possibly TRBD2 (5 bases). Germline CDR1 and CDR2: SGHVS and FNYEAQ. This CDR3 comprises 13 residues. V was pared by 0 bases and J by 9 bases, with 9 bases between. This chain's CDR3 is CASSLAGSTEQFF. CDR3 sequence (DNA): TGTGCCAGCAGCTTAGCGGGGAGCACTGAGCAGTTCTTC.

This rearrangement joins TRBV4-1 to TRBJ2-2; D is possibly TRBD1 (5 bases). This CDR3 is built from 16 residues. Trimming shortened V by 2 bases and J by 0 bases, and 10 bases separated the two germline ends. Germline V CDR1 and CDR2: MGHRA, YSYEKL. The CDR3 DNA follows: TGCGCCAGCAGCCAACAGGGTTCCGCGAACACCGGGGAGCTGTTTTTT. Protein sequence: CASSQQGSANTGELFF.